This entry lists 5 T cell receptor beta chains sequenced from one sample in a study of radiotherapy plus CTLA-4 blockade in lung cancer. TCRdb's table, derived via immunoSEQ multiplex PCR, lists solely in-frame clones and lacks some. Here the sample spans about 62,000 clones, around 77% being singletons. Sample: peripheral blood, taken from a patient treated with radiotherapy plus ipilimumab. These receptors were obtained from a human donor with non-small cell lung cancer who had a complete response to radiotherapy plus ipilimumab.

The chain links TRBV7-2 to TRBJ1-3; unclear D gene. CDR3 length: 14 amino acids. Trimming removed 3 bases from V and 2 bases from J, with 8 bases in between. Per germline, CDR1 SGHTA and CDR2 FQGNSA. The CDR3 here is CASSLREAGNTIYF. The CDR3 DNA reads as TGTGCCAGCAGCTTGAGGGAAGCTGGAAACACCATATATTTT.

The CDR3 here is CASSPLWGVGGYTF. Written as DNA, the CDR3 is TGTGCCAGCAGCCCACTCTGGGGGGTCGGTGGCTACACCTTC. V gene TRBV7-2 combines with J gene TRBJ1-2, with D tentatively TRBD1 (5 bases). V dropped 5 bases and J dropped 7 bases, with 17 bases sitting between them. This CDR3 comprises 14 residues. Per germline, CDR1 SGHTA and CDR2 FQGNSA. Full variable domain (rest looked up from reference TRBV7-2 and TRBJ1-2): GAGVSQSPSNKVTEKGKDVELRCDPISGHTALYWYRQSLGQGLEFLIYFQGNSAPDKSGLPSDRFSAERTGGSVSTLTIQRTQQEDSAVYLCASSPLWGVGGYTFGSGTRLTVV.

The chain is built from TRBV6-6 and TRBJ2-7, with a tentative D call TRBD1 (5 bases). The V gene's germline CDR1 is MNHNY and CDR2 SVGAGI (reference sequence). The CDR3 runs to 13 residues. With 1 base removed from V and 5 bases from J, the gap between germline ends came to 9 bases. The CDR3 nucleotides read TGTGCCAGCAGTTACTACGACAGAAACGAGCAGTACGTC. It is translated as CASSYYDRNEQYV.

This clone showed up just a few times. The rearrangement uses TRBV18 and TRBJ1-2; 10 nucleotides agree with TRBD1. Trimming cost V 3 bases and J 5 bases; bases outside gene matches: 6. There are 15 residues in the CDR3. Germline values: CDR1 KGHSH, CDR2 LQKENI. The CDR3 is CASSPSTGGDYGYTF. The DNA of the CDR3 is TGTGCCAGCTCACCTTCGACAGGGGGCGATTATGGCTACACCTTC.

The V call is TRBV2, the J call TRBJ1-2, with 9 bases fitting TRBD1. Germline lookup yields CDR1 SNHLY and CDR2 FYNNEI. This CDR3 has 14 amino acids. V dropped 5 bases and J dropped 0; count of bases not matched to a gene: 1. The CDR3 sequence is CASSRQGANYGYTF. CDR3 DNA sequence: TGTGCCAGCAGTAGACAGGGGGCTAACTATGGCTACACCTTC.